One and the same sample provided the 18 T cell receptor beta chains below, sequenced in a study of T cells in localized non-small cell lung cancer. Using immunoSEQ multiplex PCR, the repertoire was profiled, and TCRdb retains in-frame clones only, with some absent. Of 100,000 to 150,000 clones in the sample, roughly 90% were seen once. This specimen was peripheral blood, taken before any cancer treatment. The receptor source for this set is a female donor older than 55 with stage I lung adenocarcinoma.

V is TRBV5-1 and J is TRBJ2-1; a weak D match, TRBD1 (6 bases). The CDR3 sequence is 15 residues long. The germline V and J ends were trimmed by 0 bases and 9 bases, with 16 bases remaining between them. The germline gives CDR1 SGHRS, CDR2 YFSETQ. The CDR3 sequence is CASSLAAGEWSEQFF. In DNA, the CDR3 is TGCGCCAGCAGCTTGGCGGCAGGGGAGTGGAGTGAGCAGTTCTTC.

The chain couples TRBV7-3 to TRBJ2-5, with D perhaps matching TRBD2 (6 bases). This CDR3 is built from 14 residues. CDR1 is SGHTA, CDR2 FQGTGA, per germline. V lost 2 bases, J lost 2 bases, and 9 bases lay in between. This chain's CDR3 is CASSLGAGQETQYF. CDR3 DNA: TGTGCCAGCAGCTTAGGGGCGGGACAAGAGACCCAGTACTTC.

This rearrangement joins TRBV5-1 to TRBJ2-7, with TRBD2 matching over 8 bases. CDR3 length: 15 amino acids. The V gene end was trimmed by 0 bases and the J gene end by 0 bases; junction bases not matched to a gene: 2. In germline, CDR1 is SGHRS, CDR2 YFSETQ. As DNA, the CDR3 is TGCGCCAGCAGCTTGGTAGGGACTAGCTCCTACGAGCAGTACTTC. This codes for CASSLVGTSSYEQYF.

This chain uses TRBV5-1 with TRBJ2-1; no definite D call. Trimming removed 0 bases at V and 3 bases at J, with 7 bases between. Germline lookup yields CDR1 SGHRS and CDR2 YFSETQ. The CDR3 covers 14 residues. CDR3 protein: CASSLGGYYNEQFF. In DNA, the CDR3 is TGCGCCAGCAGCTTGGGCGGATACTACAATGAGCAGTTCTTC.

The chain carries TRBV5-1 and TRBJ1-3, with a tentative D call TRBD1 (5 bases). Deletions cut 0 bases from V and 8 bases from J, with 9 bases between. Germline V gene lookup returns CDR1 SGHRS and CDR2 YFSETQ. This CDR3 contains 13 residues. CDR3: CASSLGDFDTIYF. CDR3 bases: TGCGCCAGCAGCTTGGGGGACTTTGACACCATATATTTT.

There are a few counts of this clone. The chain joins TRBV6-1 to TRBJ2-3; 11 bases line up with TRBD2. After removal of 6 bases from V and 5 bases from J, the junction contained 7 bases not matched to a gene. CDR1 is MNHNS and CDR2 is SASEGT in the germline V gene. The CDR3 runs 15 residues. CDR3 residues: CASRPLAGGGDTQYF. The CDR3 bases are TGTGCCAGCAGGCCCTTAGCGGGGGGGGGAGATACGCAGTATTTT.

The J gene is TRBJ2-7, the V gene TRBV10-2, with a weak D call TRBD2 (6 bases). CDR1 is WSHSY, CDR2 SAAADI, per germline. V was pared by 8 bases and J by 0 bases, with 8 bases between. The CDR3 sequence is 12 residues long. The CDR3 protein is CASWGLSYEQYF. CDR3 bases: TGCGCCAGCTGGGGACTCTCCTACGAGCAGTACTTC.

The V gene is TRBV6-1, the J gene TRBJ1-2; possibly TRBD1 for D (6 bases). Germline lookup yields CDR1 MNHNS and CDR2 SASEGT. The V end lost 5 bases, the J end lost 3 bases, and 16 bases lay between the germline ends. The CDR3 is made up of 15 amino acids. The CDR3, as DNA: TGTGCCAGCAGTAGAGACAGGCCCCCCGACTATGGCTACACCTTC. Residues: CASSRDRPPDYGYTF.

The genes are TRBV2 and TRBJ2-7; 8 nucleotides align to TRBD2. V lost 7 bases, J lost 2 bases, and 10 bases stayed unmatched. The CDR3 totals 15 residues. Germline values: CDR1 SNHLY, CDR2 FYNNEI. The CDR3 DNA reads TGTGCCAGCAAGGGTCCGGGAGGGAACACCTACGAGCAGTACTTC. Translating gives CASKGPGGNTYEQYF.

This clone has only a few counts. The chain carries TRBV27 and TRBJ2-1; the D gene is possibly TRBD2 (6 bases). The germline V and J ends were trimmed by 7 bases and 5 bases, with 9 bases remaining between them. Germline V gives CDR1 MNHEY, CDR2 SMNVEV (reference sequence). CDR3 size: 12 residues. CDR3 amino acids: CASMGLNNEQFF. CDR3 in DNA: TGTGCCAGCATGGGACTTAACAATGAGCAGTTCTTC.

This clone was picked up one time. The gene calls are TRBV11-2 and TRBJ2-1; the match to TRBD2 covers 9 bases. Unmatched junction bases numbered 15, after V lost 5 bases and J lost 7 bases. CDR1 and CDR2 from the germline V gene are SGHAT and FQNNGV. This CDR3 is 17 amino acids long. CDR3 DNA sequence: TGTGCCAGCAGCCACCTTAGCGGGAGTATAAACACGAATGAGCAGTTCTTC. Its protein is CASSHLSGSINTNEQFF.

This chain links TRBV28 with TRBJ1-2, with TRBD1 matching over 7 bases. The CDR3 sequence is 13 residues long. Per the germline V gene, CDR1 is MDHEN and CDR2 is SYDVKM. The J segment lost 6 bases and the V segment lost 5 bases, leaving 6 bases of the junction unmatched. This chain's CDR3 is CASSTTGVDGYTF. CDR3 nucleotide sequence: TGTGCCAGCAGTACCACAGGGGTGGATGGCTACACCTTC.

The chain employs TRBV4-1 and TRBJ1-1, with TRBD1 identical over 9 bases. Germline-derived CDR1 and CDR2 are MGHRA and YSYEKL. The CDR3 runs 15 residues. The trim removed 0 bases at V and 4 bases at J, leaving 3 bases unmatched. As DNA, the CDR3 is TGCGCCAGCAGCCAAGAACAGGGGGCGGGCACTGAAGCTTTCTTT. Protein product: CASSQEQGAGTEAFF.

The V call is TRBV6-1, the J call TRBJ1-2, with D uncertain. V was cut by 6 bases and J by 3 bases, with 8 bases left in between. The CDR3 spans 12 residues. Germline V CDR1 and CDR2: MNHNS, SASEGT. The CDR3 loop is CASSYGDYGYTF. As DNA, the CDR3 is TGTGCCAGCAGCTACGGGGACTATGGCTACACCTTC.

This clone has a single count. The chain links TRBV2 to TRBJ1-5; TRBD1 aligns across 8 bases. The CDR3 has 15 residues. CDR1 is SNHLY and CDR2 is FYNNEI in the germline V gene. After removal of 2 bases from V and 6 bases from J, the junction contained 6 bases not matched to a gene. DNA for the CDR3: TGTGCCAGCAGTGAATGGGGCAGGGGGCTTCAGCCCCAGCATTTT. Encoded protein: CASSEWGRGLQPQHF.

The chain is built from TRBV4-2 and TRBJ2-5; perhaps TRBD2 as D (6 bases). Trimming took 6 bases from V and 5 from J, leaving 13 bases between them. The CDR3 has 13 amino acids. Per germline, CDR1 LGHNA and CDR2 YNFKEQ. CDR3: CASSRREGETQYF. The CDR3 DNA is TGTGCCAGCAGTCGGCGGGAAGGTGAGACCCAGTACTTC.

This clone has more than one count but fewer than ten. This rearrangement joins TRBV5-1 to TRBJ2-3; D is possibly TRBD1 (5 bases). CDR1 is SGHRS and CDR2 is YFSETQ in the germline V gene. The CDR3 has 14 residues. The ends were cut back, 0 bases at V and 2 bases at J, with 7 bases in the middle. The CDR3 is CASSLGQHTDTQYF. CDR3 bases: TGCGCCAGCAGCTTGGGACAGCACACAGATACGCAGTATTTT.

V is TRBV29-1 and J is TRBJ2-1, with D possibly matching TRBD1 (6 bases). Germline values: CDR1 SQVTM, CDR2 ANQGSEA. This CDR3 contains 16 residues. V was clipped by 6 bases and J by 0 bases, with 18 bases between them. The chain's CDR3 is CSVVHRAPTSYNEQFF. The DNA for the CDR3 is TGCAGCGTAGTACACAGGGCCCCGACCTCCTACAATGAGCAGTTCTTC.